This TCR beta chain derives from a study of yellow fever vaccine responses in identical twins. Notes on the study in general: A vaccine T cell response that seemed partly convergent and partly personalized was reported in twins.

From the RT-PCR reads, TCRdb called clonotypes with MiXCR, one entry per CDR3 protein. The repertoire holds about 19,000 distinct CDR3 sequences, roughly 70% seen once, with 2% to 2.5% in the top ten. Per germline, CDR1 SQVTM and CDR2 ANQGSEA. V shed 5 bases and J shed 4 bases, with 11 bases lying between them. This CDR3 region has 12 residues. As for this clonotype: No antigen is known for it.

The input for sequencing was T cells from blood (PBMCs), unsorted or a sorted subset (not recorded which), taken before or after yellow fever vaccination (not recorded which). The TCR comes from a woman younger than 35 who received the yellow fever vaccine. The chain joins TRBV29-1 to TRBJ1-2, with D unclear. CDR3 nucleotide sequence: TGCAGCGTTCACATCCCGAGCTATGGCTACACCTTC. Its protein product is CSVHIPSYGYTF.